What follows are 22 T cell receptor beta chains derived from one specimen sequenced in a study of identical twins. TCRdb re-derived calls from the 5' RACE reads in MiXCR, one entry per CDR3 protein. This table holds about 790,000 distinct CDR3 sequences, around a sixth found once. This sample also appeared in a second study, on T cells expressing NK-cell markers.

Sample: PBMCs. The receptor set was obtained from a woman aged 18-29 years in good health.

This clonotype was counted only a few times. This chain connects TRBV4-1 to TRBJ2-2, with D possibly being TRBD1 (6 bases). CDR1 is MGHRA and CDR2 is YSYEKL in the germline V gene. CDR3 size: 15 residues. Trimming took 3 bases from V and 1 from J, leaving 9 bases between them. Here the CDR3 reads CASSHSDRNTGELFF. Written as DNA, the CDR3 is TGCGCCAGCAGCCACTCGGACAGGAACACCGGGGAGCTGTTTTTT.

V gene TRBV7-9 combines with J gene TRBJ2-5, with TRBD2 as a possible D gene (5 bases). The length of the CDR3 is 13 residues. From germline, CDR1 is SEHNR and CDR2 FQNEAQ (reference sequence). The V and J ends lost 5 bases and 9 bases respectively, with 16 bases between them. This CDR3 is CASSQARDASQYF. The CDR3 region has the DNA TGTGCCAGCAGCCAGGCCCGGGATGCGTCCCAGTACTTC. Looking up the rest from reference TRBV7-9 and TRBJ2-5 gives the full variable domain: DTGVSQNPRHKITKRGQNVTFRCDPISEHNRLYWYRQTLGQGPEFLTYFQNEAQLEKSRLLSDRFSAERPKGSFSTLEIQRTEQGDSAMYLCASSQARDASQYFGPGTRLLVL.

This chain uses TRBV24-1 with TRBJ2-1; TRBD2 aligns across 7 bases. This CDR3 spans 14 amino acids. Germline V gene lookup returns CDR1 KGHDR and CDR2 SFDVKD. V lost 4 bases, J lost 6 bases, and 5 bases stayed unmatched. The DNA of the CDR3 is TGTGCCACCAGTGACTCCTGGACTAGCAATGAGCAGTTCTTC. This gives the protein CATSDSWTSNEQFF.

In DNA form, the CDR3 reads TGCAGTGCTAGATCCCCGGACAGGGTTCGCGATGAGCAGTTCTTC. This translates into CSARSPDRVRDEQFF. The V and J genes are TRBV20-1 and TRBJ2-1; 8 bases agree with TRBD1. The CDR3 runs to 15 residues. Germline CDR1 reads DFQATT; CDR2 reads SNEGSKA (reference sequence). V lost 2 bases, J lost 8 bases, and 11 bases stayed unmatched.

The sample holds a few counts of this clonotype. The chain is built from TRBV5-1 and TRBJ2-7; either TRBD1 or TRBD2 may supply D (5 bases each). The CDR3 contains 16 residues. The V gene lost 0 bases and the J gene lost 6 bases, with 19 bases spanning the gap. CDR1 SGHRS and CDR2 YFSETQ come from the germline V gene. The CDR3 coding sequence is TGCGCCAGCAGCTTGGCGAGGCAGGGAGAGTCCCCCGAGCAGTACTTC. Protein product: CASSLARQGESPEQYF.

This chain uses TRBV15 with TRBJ2-7, with 7 nucleotides matching TRBD1. V dropped 1 base and J dropped 6; count of bases not matched to a gene: 6. Germline V lookup: CDR1 LNHNV, CDR2 YYDKDF (reference sequence). This CDR3 contains 14 residues. The chain's CDR3 is CATSRGQGRGEQYF. CDR3 DNA sequence: TGTGCCACCAGCAGAGGACAGGGACGTGGCGAGCAGTACTTC.

The rearrangement uses TRBV29-1 and TRBJ2-2, with D perhaps matching TRBD1 or TRBD2 (5 bases each). This CDR3 region has 13 residues. With 6 bases removed from V and 3 bases from J, the gap between germline ends came to 11 bases. Germline V gene sequence: CDR1 SQVTM, CDR2 ANQGSEA. The CDR3: CSVPRGDTGELFF. Written as DNA, the CDR3 is TGCAGCGTCCCCCGGGGCGACACCGGGGAGCTGTTTTTT.

As concerns this clonotype: The DNA is left out, because the CDR3 cannot be placed on it with certainty; the CDR3 is given as TCRdb lists it. This sequence joins TRBV7-2 and TRBJ1-1; the table names TRBD1, a call not compared with the DNA. 12 amino acids form the CDR3, both terminal residues included. The germline V gene has CDR1 SGHTA and CDR2 FQGNSA. This CDR3 is CASSNRDTFGFF.

This clonotype was detected only a few times. This sequence joins TRBV6-2 or TRBV6-3 and TRBJ2-7, with D hard to call. This CDR3 is 13 amino acids long. The V gene lost 0 bases and the J gene lost 6 bases, with 9 bases spanning the gap. Looked up from germline, CDR1 is MNHEY and CDR2 is SVGEGT. CDR3: CASSYSFGGEQYF. CDR3 DNA sequence: TGTGCCAGCAGTTACTCGTTTGGTGGCGAGCAGTACTTC.

V is TRBV20-1 and J is TRBJ2-5; 9 bases are shared with TRBD1. The CDR3 runs 14 residues. After removal of 1 base from V and 7 bases from J, the junction contained 7 bases not matched to a gene. The germline V gene has CDR1 DFQATT and CDR2 SNEGSKA (reference sequence). CDR3 sequence reads: CSARGGTGYTTQYF. CDR3 bases: TGCAGTGCTAGAGGGGGGACAGGGTATACGACCCAGTACTTC.

This clonotype occurred a few times. The CDR3 sequence is CATQTGGFGDTQYF. The CDR3 DNA reads TGTGCCACACAGACAGGGGGCTTTGGAGATACGCAGTATTTT. The rearrangement links TRBV10-3 to TRBJ2-3; 10 nucleotides align to TRBD1. CDR1 is ENHRY, CDR2 SYGVKD, per germline. The ends lost 10 bases at V and 5 bases at J; junction bases unmatched: 9. This CDR3 comprises 14 residues.

In this sample, this clonotype turned up a few times. This chain uses TRBV9 with TRBJ1-2, with 7 bases aligning to TRBD1. The CDR3 has 17 residues. Germline-derived CDR1 and CDR2 are SGDLS and YYNGEE. V was clipped by 5 bases and J by 1 base; unmatched bases: 14. The CDR3 loop reads CASSRRDSNHNNYGYTF. In nucleotides, the CDR3 is TGTGCCAGCAGTCGTAGGGACAGCAATCATAATAACTATGGCTACACCTTC.

The V call is TRBV12-3 or TRBV12-4, the J call TRBJ1-6, with D unresolved. V lost 1 base and J lost 6, with 13 bases in between. The CDR3 length is 16 residues. CDR3 coding DNA: TGTGCCAGCAGTTTAGACCGCAGGCTTTTTAATTCACCCCTCCACTTT. As protein: CASSLDRRLFNSPLHF.

The chain links TRBV20-1 to TRBJ2-3, with D perhaps TRBD2 (6 bases). V was cut by 6 bases and J by 6 bases, with 19 bases left in between. Germline V CDR1 and CDR2: DFQATT, SNEGSKA (reference sequence). The CDR3 sequence is 14 residues long. The CDR3 DNA reads as TGCAGTGCCAATGGACTATCCTCCGTGGATACGCAGTATTTT. It specifies CSANGLSSVDTQYF.

This clonotype was detected a few times. In DNA, the CDR3 is TGTGCCAGCAGTTTACGCTGGACCGGGGAGCTGTTTTTT. Translated, it gives CASSLRWTGELFF. J is TRBJ2-2 and V is TRBV12-3 or TRBV12-4; D is unresolved. The V end lost 2 bases, the J end lost 5 bases, and 6 bases lay between the germline ends. The CDR3 has 13 residues.

Of note for this clonotype: The junction shows a germline mismatch at one end, possibly a read error. The chain combines TRBV20-1 with TRBJ2-3; TRBD2 aligns across 10 bases. The CDR3 contains 16 residues. Germline lookup yields CDR1 DFQATT and CDR2 SNEGSKA (reference sequence). The CDR3 spells CGARVPSGSSTDTQYF. DNA for the CDR3: TGCGGTGCTAGAGTACCTAGCGGGAGTAGCACAGATACGCAGTATTTT.

J is TRBJ1-1 and V is TRBV20-1, with D perhaps TRBD1 (5 bases). From germline, CDR1 is DFQATT and CDR2 SNEGSKA (reference sequence). The CDR3 length is 11 residues. In nucleotides, the CDR3 is TGCGCAACTCCAGGGTCCACTGAAGCTTTCTTT. This sequence encodes CATPGSTEAFF.

This clonotype was counted a few times. In DNA, the CDR3 is TGTGCCAGCAGTTGGGCCACTAATGAAGCTTTCTTT. This translates into CASSWATNEAFF. The chain links TRBV6-2 or TRBV6-3 to TRBJ1-1; no definite D call. V dropped 4 bases and J dropped 7 bases, with 10 bases sitting between them. Per germline, CDR1 MNHEY and CDR2 SVGEGT. CDR3 length: 12 residues.

In this sample, this clonotype turned up a few times. The V and J genes are TRBV12-3 or TRBV12-4 and TRBJ1-4; 9 bases line up with TRBD1. CDR3 length: 15 amino acids. V shed 5 bases, J shed 9 bases, and the junction held 10 bases outside the gene matches. DNA for the CDR3: TGTGCCAGCAGTGCGGTAACAGGGGGCAGTAAAAAACTGTTTTTT. Translating gives CASSAVTGGSKKLFF.

This clonotype turned up a few times. The chain is built from TRBV5-1 and TRBJ1-1; D might be TRBD1 (6 bases). This CDR3 has 15 amino acids. V dropped 0 bases and J dropped 4 bases, with 13 bases sitting between them. The V gene's germline CDR1 is SGHRS and CDR2 YFSETQ. CDR3 sequence reads: CASSLEAPGVTEAFF. In DNA form, the CDR3 reads TGCGCCAGCAGCTTGGAGGCGCCAGGGGTCACTGAAGCTTTCTTT.

This clonotype occurred a few times. The chain employs TRBV7-9 and TRBJ2-3; D possibly corresponds to TRBD2 (6 bases). This CDR3 region has 14 residues. Looked up from germline, CDR1 is SEHNR and CDR2 is FQNEAQ (reference sequence). V shed 1 base and J shed 4 bases, with 9 bases lying between them. The CDR3 protein is CASSLELAADTQYF. In nucleotides, the CDR3 is TGTGCCAGCAGCTTAGAACTAGCCGCAGATACGCAGTATTTT.

This clonotype was detected a few times. The chain combines TRBV4-3 with TRBJ1-2; D is undetermined. The CDR3 length is 14 residues. The V end lost 1 base, the J end lost 8 bases, and 14 bases lay between the germline ends. Germline V gives CDR1 LGHNA, CDR2 YSLEER. CDR3 sequence reads: CASSQGSTQSGYTF. The CDR3 coding sequence is TGCGCCAGCAGCCAAGGTTCAACTCAGAGCGGCTACACCTTC.